These 16 T cell receptor beta chains share one sample of origin, sequenced in a study of blood T cell repertoires in COVID-19. The protocol was immunoSEQ multiplex PCR, while the TCRdb copy is restricted to in-frame clones and leaves out a portion. The table lists approximately 74,000 clones, approximately 90% of them singletons, with roughly 1.2% in the top ten. The sequenced sample was peripheral blood. These receptors originate from a woman aged 55-70 years with acute or convalescent COVID-19.

The sample holds a few counts of this clone. CDR3: CASSRAAYETQYF. In nucleotides, the CDR3 is TGTGCCAGCAGCAGAGCGGCCTATGAGACCCAGTACTTC. The chain has TRBV5-8 and TRBJ2-5; tentative D call: TRBD2 (5 bases). The CDR3 has 13 residues. Per the germline V gene, CDR1 is SGHTS and CDR2 is YDEGEE. V dropped 4 bases and J dropped 5 bases, with 12 bases sitting between them.

The chain uses TRBV7-9 and TRBJ1-1; D is unclear. Germline loops: CDR1 SEHNR, CDR2 FQNEAQ (reference sequence). Trimming stripped 5 bases from V and 1 base from J, with 11 bases between. The CDR3 is 14 residues long. Written as DNA, the CDR3 is TGTGCCAGCAGCCCGCCCGGTTGGAACACTGAAGCTTTCTTT. This encodes CASSPPGWNTEAFF.

The chain is built from TRBV5-1 and TRBJ2-2; 9 bases match TRBD1. Germline V lookup: CDR1 SGHRS, CDR2 YFSETQ. This CDR3 region has 18 residues. The trim removed 8 bases at V and 1 base at J, leaving 15 bases unmatched. CDR3 sequence reads: CASKRDRALSMNTGELFF. The CDR3 DNA reads as TGCGCCAGTAAGAGGGACAGGGCACTCTCCATGAACACCGGGGAGCTGTTTTTT.

The chain uses TRBV11-2 and TRBJ2-3; the match to TRBD2 covers 13 bases. CDR3 length: 18 residues. Germline CDR1 and CDR2: SGHAT and FQNNGV. V trimming: 1 base; J trimming: 2 bases; junction bases outside the gene matches: 6. CDR3 amino acids: CASSLGTSGSGITDTQYF. CDR3 in DNA: TGTGCCAGCAGCTTAGGGACTAGCGGGAGTGGGATCACAGATACGCAGTATTTT. Using reference TRBV11-2 and TRBJ2-3 for the parts outside the CDR3, the full variable domain is EAGVAQSPRYKIIEKRQSVAFWCNPISGHATLYWYQQILGQGPKLLIQFQNNGVVDDSQLPKDRFSAERLKGVDSTLKIQPAKLEDSAVYLCASSLGTSGSGITDTQYFGPGTRLTVL.

The CDR3 sequence: CASSPDLWRGYTF. CDR3 bases: TGTGCCAGCAGCCCCGACCTCTGGCGGGGCTACACCTTC. The rearrangement links TRBV4-2 to TRBJ1-2; D is ambiguous. V lost 4 bases to trimming and J lost 8 bases, with 14 bases between them. Germline CDR1 and CDR2: LGHNA and YNFKEQ. The CDR3 has 13 amino acids.

V and J are TRBV5-6 and TRBJ2-7, with a possible D match to TRBD1 (5 bases). The CDR3 extends over 13 amino acids. In germline, CDR1 is SGHDT, CDR2 YYEEEE. Trimming removed 4 bases from V and 1 base from J, with 9 bases in between. This CDR3 is CASSRGHSYEQYV. The DNA of the CDR3 is TGTGCCAGCAGCCGAGGACATTCCTACGAGCAGTACGTC.

This chain joins TRBV5-1 and TRBJ1-1; TRBD1 matches at 7 bases. V was pared by 4 bases and J by 2 bases, with 8 bases of the junction left unmatched. The germline CDR1 and CDR2 sequences are SGHRS and YFSETQ. This CDR3 is 15 amino acids long. The CDR3 nucleotides are TGCGCCAGCAGCCCGCGGGACAGAGGTAACACTGAAGCTTTCTTT. It codes for CASSPRDRGNTEAFF.

This chain connects TRBV7-2 to TRBJ2-5, with D unclear. V lost 5 bases to trimming and J lost 0 bases, with 4 bases between them. This CDR3 region has 12 residues. CDR1 and CDR2 from the germline V gene are SGHTA and FQGNSA. The CDR3 region is CASSPYQETQYF. The CDR3 DNA sequence: TGTGCCAGCAGCCCGTACCAAGAGACCCAGTACTTC.

The V gene is TRBV28, the J gene TRBJ1-1, with TRBD1 matching over 9 bases. The CDR3 totals 15 residues. Germline CDR1 and CDR2: MDHEN and SYDVKM. The trim removed 3 bases at V and 3 bases at J, leaving 5 bases unmatched. CDR3 DNA sequence: TGTGCCAGCAGTTTGCCACAGGGGGCGTACACTGAAGCTTTCTTT. It yields the protein CASSLPQGAYTEAFF. The full variable domain, its missing parts supplied by reference TRBV28 and TRBJ1-1, is DVKVTQSSRYLVKRTGEKVFLECVQDMDHENMFWYRQDPGLGLRLIYFSYDVKMKEKGDIPEGYSVSREKKERFSLILESASTNQTSMYLCASSLPQGAYTEAFFGQGTRLTVV.

The genes are TRBV18 and TRBJ2-3, with 7 nucleotides matching TRBD2. Germline loops: CDR1 KGHSH, CDR2 LQKENI. V shed 5 bases and J 2 bases; nucleotides not matched to a gene: 10. This CDR3 is built from 16 residues. This chain's CDR3 is CASSMLSAGVTDTQYF. Written as DNA, the CDR3 is TGTGCCAGCTCAATGCTATCGGCGGGAGTCACAGATACGCAGTATTTT.

This clone was observed once. The chain combines TRBV10-1 with TRBJ2-2, with D perhaps TRBD1 (6 bases). The CDR3 has 15 residues. V gave up 6 bases and J gave up 7 bases, with 18 bases separating them. Germline V gene lookup returns CDR1 WNHNN and CDR2 SYGVQD (reference sequence). CDR3 nucleotides: TGCGCCAGCAGCTCGTCCCGGGACATGCTCGGGGAGCTGTTTTTT. This codes for CASSSSRDMLGELFF.

The chain employs TRBV19 and TRBJ1-4; D gene uncertain. CDR1 and CDR2 from the germline V gene are LNHDA and SQIVND (reference sequence). This CDR3 contains 15 residues. The germline V and J ends were trimmed by 1 base and 7 bases, with 13 bases remaining between them. Here the CDR3 reads CASSIGGSFLEKLFF. In DNA, the CDR3 is TGTGCCAGTAGTATAGGCGGCAGCTTCCTTGAAAAACTGTTTTTT.

J is TRBJ1-5 and V is TRBV7-3; D is unclear. The CDR3 covers 12 residues. Trimming pared 5 bases from V and 6 bases from J, leaving 8 bases between. CDR1 and CDR2 (germline): SGHTA, FQGTGA. CDR3 bases: TGTGCCAGCAGCCCTAAACGTCAGCCCCAGCATTTT. It is translated as CASSPKRQPQHF.

The CDR3 DNA is TGTGCCACCAGTGATGGGCGGGCGGGGAACACCGGGGAGCTGTTTTTT. Translating gives CATSDGRAGNTGELFF. This chain connects TRBV24-1 to TRBJ2-2; possible D gene TRBD2, 5 bases. CDR1 KGHDR and CDR2 SFDVKD come from the germline V gene. This CDR3 spans 16 amino acids. V gave up 3 bases and J gave up 1 base, with 11 bases separating them.

This rearrangement joins TRBV7-2 to TRBJ2-1, with a weak D call TRBD2 (6 bases). Trimming cost V 0 bases and J 6 bases, with 9 bases left between them. The CDR3 consists of 14 residues. Germline assignment: CDR1 SGHTA and CDR2 FQGNSA. This chain's CDR3 is CASSLARGANEQFF. CDR3 DNA sequence: TGTGCCAGCAGCTTAGCACGCGGGGCCAATGAGCAGTTCTTC.

This chain uses TRBV27 with TRBJ2-1; 9 nucleotides agree with TRBD2. Per germline, CDR1 MNHEY and CDR2 SMNVEV (reference sequence). V gave up 4 bases and J gave up 5 bases; unmatched junction bases: 9. The CDR3 is made up of 16 amino acids. CDR3 sequence (DNA): TGTGCCAGCAGTTCCCCGGTACTAGCGGGCCACAATGAGCAGTTCTTC. Its translation: CASSSPVLAGHNEQFF.